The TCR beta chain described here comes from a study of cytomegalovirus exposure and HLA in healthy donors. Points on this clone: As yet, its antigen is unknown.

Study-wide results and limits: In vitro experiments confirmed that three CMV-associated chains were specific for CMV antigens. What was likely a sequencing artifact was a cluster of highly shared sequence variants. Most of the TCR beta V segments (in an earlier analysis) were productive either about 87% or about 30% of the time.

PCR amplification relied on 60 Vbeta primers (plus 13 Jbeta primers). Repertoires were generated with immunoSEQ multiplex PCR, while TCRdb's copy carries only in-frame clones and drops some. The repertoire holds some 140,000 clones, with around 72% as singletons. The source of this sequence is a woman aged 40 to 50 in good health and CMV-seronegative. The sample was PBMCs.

CDR3 region: CASSSGGASVNEQFF. The CDR3 bases are TGTGCCAGCAGTTCCGGGGGGGCTTCGGTGAATGAGCAGTTCTTC. The V call is TRBV5-6, the J call TRBJ2-1; the match to TRBD2 covers 8 bases. The J segment lost 7 bases and the V segment lost 5 bases, leaving 11 bases of the junction unmatched. Germline V CDR1 and CDR2: SGHDT, YYEEEE. The CDR3 has 15 residues.